Presented here are 4 T cell receptor beta chains from one specimen sequenced in a study of T cell changes during pregnancy in multiple sclerosis. Generated by immunoSEQ multiplex PCR, the TCRdb table keeps only in-frame clones and is missing some. Of about 20,000 clones listed, about 88% are singletons. The sequences come from CD8+ T cells from peripheral blood mononuclear cells, collected in the third trimester of pregnancy. The receptors were gathered from a female donor in good health, enrolled as a control in a pregnancy study.

Within the sample, this clone is medium-sized (0.01 to 0.1%). The chain has TRBV19 and TRBJ2-1; D is unresolved. The CDR3 spans 11 residues. Germline CDR1 LNHDA, CDR2 SQIVND (reference sequence). The CDR3 DNA is TGTGGGGCGAGTTCCTACAATGAGCAGTTCTTC. It yields the protein CGASSYNEQFF.

J is TRBJ2-1 and V is TRBV6-5; TRBD2 agrees at 9 bases. The V and J ends lost 6 bases and 1 base, in that order; junction bases with no gene match: 4. This CDR3 is built from 15 residues. CDR1 and CDR2 (germline): MNHEY, SVGAGI. The CDR3 loop reads CASSELAGSYNEQFF. Here the CDR3 DNA reads TGTGCCAGCAGCGAACTAGCGGGTTCCTACAATGAGCAGTTCTTC.

J is TRBJ2-7 and V is TRBV28; 9 bases agree with TRBD1. The CDR3 sequence is 15 residues long. V lost 6 bases and J lost 4; bases outside the gene matches: 10. The germline gives CDR1 MDHEN, CDR2 SYDVKM. The CDR3 here is CASRVEQGARYEQYF. The CDR3 bases are TGTGCCAGCAGAGTCGAACAGGGGGCGCGATACGAGCAGTACTTC. Full variable domain (missing parts from reference TRBV28 and TRBJ2-7): DVKVTQSSRYLVKRTGEKVFLECVQDMDHENMFWYRQDPGLGLRLIYFSYDVKMKEKGDIPEGYSVSREKKERFSLILESASTNQTSMYLCASRVEQGARYEQYFGPGTRLTVT.

The chain joins TRBV7-8 to TRBJ2-2, with 9 bases lining up with TRBD1. CDR1 and CDR2 from the germline V gene are SGHVS and FQNEAQ. The CDR3 runs 17 residues. The V segment lost 7 bases and the J segment 1 base; nucleotides outside the gene matches: 10. The chain's CDR3 is CASIYRPGQGNTGELFF. The CDR3 DNA follows: TGTGCCAGCATTTACCGCCCGGGACAGGGGAACACCGGGGAGCTGTTTTTT.